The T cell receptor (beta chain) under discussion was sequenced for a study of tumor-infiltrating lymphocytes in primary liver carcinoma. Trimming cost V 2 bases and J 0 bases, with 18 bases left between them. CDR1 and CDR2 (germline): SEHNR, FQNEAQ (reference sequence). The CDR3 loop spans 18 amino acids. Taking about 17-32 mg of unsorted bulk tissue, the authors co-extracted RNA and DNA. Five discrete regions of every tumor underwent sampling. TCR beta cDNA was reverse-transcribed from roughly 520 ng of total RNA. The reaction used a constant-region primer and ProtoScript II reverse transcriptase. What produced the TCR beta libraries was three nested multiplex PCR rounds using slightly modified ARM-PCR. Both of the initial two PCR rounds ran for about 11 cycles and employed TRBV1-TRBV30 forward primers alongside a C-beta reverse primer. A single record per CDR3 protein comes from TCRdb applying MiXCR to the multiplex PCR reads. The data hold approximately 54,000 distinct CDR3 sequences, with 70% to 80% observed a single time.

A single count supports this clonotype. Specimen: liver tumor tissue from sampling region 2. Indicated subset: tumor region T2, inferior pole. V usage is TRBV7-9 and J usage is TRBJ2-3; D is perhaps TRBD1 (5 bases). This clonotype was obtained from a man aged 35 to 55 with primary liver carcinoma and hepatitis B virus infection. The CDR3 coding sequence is TGTGCCAGCAGCTTAAAATGGCAGGGTCTATCTAGCACAGATACGCAGTATTTT. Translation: CASSLKWQGLSSTDTQYF.